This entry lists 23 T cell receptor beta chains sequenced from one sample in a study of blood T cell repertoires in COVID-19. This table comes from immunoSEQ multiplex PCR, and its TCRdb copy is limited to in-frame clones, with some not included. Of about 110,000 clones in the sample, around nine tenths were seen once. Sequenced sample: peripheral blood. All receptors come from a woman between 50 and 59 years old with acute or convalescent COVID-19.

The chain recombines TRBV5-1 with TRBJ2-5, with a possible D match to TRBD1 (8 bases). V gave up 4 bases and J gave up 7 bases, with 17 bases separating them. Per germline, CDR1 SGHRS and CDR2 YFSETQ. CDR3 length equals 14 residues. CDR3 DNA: TGCGCCAGCAGCGCCGCAACAGGGGGGGCGACCCAGTACTTC. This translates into CASSAATGGATQYF.

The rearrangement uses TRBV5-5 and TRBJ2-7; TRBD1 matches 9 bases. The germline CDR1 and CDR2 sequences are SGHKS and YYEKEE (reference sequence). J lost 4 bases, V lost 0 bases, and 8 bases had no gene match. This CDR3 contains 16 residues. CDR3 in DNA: TGTGCCAGCAGCTTGGCCCCGGGACAGGGACAATACGAGCAGTACTTC. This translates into CASSLAPGQGQYEQYF. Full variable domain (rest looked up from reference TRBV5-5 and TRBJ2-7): DAGVTQSPTHLIKTRGQQVTLRCSPISGHKSVSWYQQVLGQGPQFIFQYYEKEERGRGNFPDRFSARQFPNYSSELNVNALLLGDSALYLCASSLAPGQGQYEQYFGPGTRLTVT.

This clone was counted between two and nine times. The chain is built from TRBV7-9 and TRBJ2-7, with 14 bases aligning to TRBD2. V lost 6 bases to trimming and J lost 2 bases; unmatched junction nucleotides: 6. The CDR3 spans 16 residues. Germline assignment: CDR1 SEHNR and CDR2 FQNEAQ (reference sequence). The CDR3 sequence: CASSRTSGRSAYEQYF. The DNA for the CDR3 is TGTGCCAGCAGTCGGACTAGCGGGAGGTCGGCCTACGAGCAGTACTTC. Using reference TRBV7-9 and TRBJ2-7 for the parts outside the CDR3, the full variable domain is DTGVSQNPRHKITKRGQNVTFRCDPISEHNRLYWYRQTLGQGPEFLTYFQNEAQLEKSRLLSDRFSAERPKGSFSTLEIQRTEQGDSAMYLCASSRTSGRSAYEQYFGPGTRLTVT.

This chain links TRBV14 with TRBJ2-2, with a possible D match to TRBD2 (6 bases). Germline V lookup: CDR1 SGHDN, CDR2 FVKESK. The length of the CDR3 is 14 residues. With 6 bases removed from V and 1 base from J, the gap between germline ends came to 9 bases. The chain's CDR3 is CASRRDLNTGELFF. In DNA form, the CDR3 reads TGTGCCAGCAGGCGGGACCTGAACACCGGGGAGCTGTTTTTT.

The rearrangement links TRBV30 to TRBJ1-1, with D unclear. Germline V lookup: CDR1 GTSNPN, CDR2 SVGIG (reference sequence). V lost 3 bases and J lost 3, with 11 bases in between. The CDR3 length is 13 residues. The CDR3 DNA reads TGTGCCTGGAGCCTATCTGCGGACACTGAAGCTTTCTTT. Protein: CAWSLSADTEAFF.

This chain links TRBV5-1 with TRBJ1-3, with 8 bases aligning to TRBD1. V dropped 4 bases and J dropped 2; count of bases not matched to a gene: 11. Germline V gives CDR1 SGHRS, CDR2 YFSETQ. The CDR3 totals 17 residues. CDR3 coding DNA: TGCGCCAGCAGCCCGGGACAGGCCAGAAAGACTGGAAACACCATATATTTT. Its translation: CASSPGQARKTGNTIYF.

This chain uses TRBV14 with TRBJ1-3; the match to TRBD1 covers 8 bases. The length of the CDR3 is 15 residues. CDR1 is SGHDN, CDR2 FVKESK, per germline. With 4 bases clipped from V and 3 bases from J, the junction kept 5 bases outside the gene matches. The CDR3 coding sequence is TGTGCCAGCAGCCCCTGGACAGGGAGTGGAAACACCATATATTTT. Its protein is CASSPWTGSGNTIYF.

CDR3: CASSDSGSLTGELFF. The CDR3 DNA follows: TGTGCCAGCAGCGATAGCGGGAGTTTGACCGGGGAGCTGTTTTTT. The J gene is TRBJ2-2, the V gene TRBV6-5, with 9 bases identical to TRBD2. The ends lost 6 bases at V and 5 bases at J; junction bases unmatched: 7. Germline V lookup: CDR1 MNHEY, CDR2 SVGAGI. The CDR3 is 15 amino acids.

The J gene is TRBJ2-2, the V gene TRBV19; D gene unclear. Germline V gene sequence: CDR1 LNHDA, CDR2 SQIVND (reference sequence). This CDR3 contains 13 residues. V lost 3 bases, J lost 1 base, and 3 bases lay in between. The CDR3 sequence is CASSIQNTGELFF. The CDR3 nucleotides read TGTGCCAGTAGTATCCAGAACACCGGGGAGCTGTTTTTT. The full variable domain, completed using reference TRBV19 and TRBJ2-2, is DGGITQSPKYLFRKEGQNVTLSCEQNLNHDAMYWYRQDPGQGLRLIYYSQIVNDFQKGDIAEGYSVSREKKESFPLTVTSAQKNPTAFYLCASSIQNTGELFFGEGSRLTVL.

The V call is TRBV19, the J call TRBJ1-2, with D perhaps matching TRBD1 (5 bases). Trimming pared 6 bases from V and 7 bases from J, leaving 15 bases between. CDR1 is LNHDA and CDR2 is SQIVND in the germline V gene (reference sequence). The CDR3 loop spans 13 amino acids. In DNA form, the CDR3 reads TGTGCCAGTAGGGCCCAGGGAATTCTTGGCTACACCTTC. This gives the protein CASRAQGILGYTF.

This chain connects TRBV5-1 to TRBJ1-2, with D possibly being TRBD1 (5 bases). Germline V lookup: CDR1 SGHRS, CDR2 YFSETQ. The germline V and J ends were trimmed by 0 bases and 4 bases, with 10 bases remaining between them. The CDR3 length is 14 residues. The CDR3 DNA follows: TGCGCCAGCAGCTTGGGGCAGGGCCCCTATGGCTACACCTTC. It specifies CASSLGQGPYGYTF.

CDR3 residues: CASSPLAGDNEQFF. The DNA for the CDR3 is TGTGCCAGCAGCCCTCTTGCGGGAGACAATGAGCAGTTCTTC. The chain is built from TRBV7-2 and TRBJ2-1; 7 nucleotides agree with TRBD2. Trimming removed 5 bases from V and 5 bases from J; junction bases left unmatched: 6. Per germline, CDR1 SGHTA and CDR2 FQGNSA. This CDR3 region has 14 residues.

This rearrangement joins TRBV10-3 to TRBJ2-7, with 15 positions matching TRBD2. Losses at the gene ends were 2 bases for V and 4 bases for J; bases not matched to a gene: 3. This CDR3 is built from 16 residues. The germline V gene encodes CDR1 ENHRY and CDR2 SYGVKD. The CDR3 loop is CAISEDGLAGGYEQYF. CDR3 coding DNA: TGTGCCATCAGTGAGGACGGACTAGCGGGAGGGTACGAGCAGTACTTC.

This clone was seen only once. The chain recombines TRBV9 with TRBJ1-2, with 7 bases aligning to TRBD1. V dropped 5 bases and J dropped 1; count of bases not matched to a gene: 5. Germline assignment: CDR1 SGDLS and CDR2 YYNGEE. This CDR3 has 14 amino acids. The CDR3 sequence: CASRRDRSNYGYTF. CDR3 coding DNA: TGTGCCAGCAGAAGGGACAGAAGTAACTATGGCTACACCTTC.

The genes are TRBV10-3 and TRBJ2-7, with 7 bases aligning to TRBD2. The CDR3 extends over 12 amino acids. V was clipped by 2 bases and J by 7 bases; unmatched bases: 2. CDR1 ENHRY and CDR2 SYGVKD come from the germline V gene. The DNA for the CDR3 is TGTGCCATCAGTGAGCGGGGGGAGGAGCAGTACTTC. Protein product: CAISERGEEQYF.

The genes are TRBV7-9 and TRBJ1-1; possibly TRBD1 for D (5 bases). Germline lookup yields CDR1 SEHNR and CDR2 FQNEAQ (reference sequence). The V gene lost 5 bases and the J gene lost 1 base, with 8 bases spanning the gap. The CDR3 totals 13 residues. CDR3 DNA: TGTGCCAGCAGCCCTACAGGGAACACTGAAGCTTTCTTT. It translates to CASSPTGNTEAFF.

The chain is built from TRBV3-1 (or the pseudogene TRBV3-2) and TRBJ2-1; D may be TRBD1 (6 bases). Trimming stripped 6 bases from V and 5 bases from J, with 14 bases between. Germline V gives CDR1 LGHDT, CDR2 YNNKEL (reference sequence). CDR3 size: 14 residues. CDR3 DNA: TGTGCCAGCAGACAAACAGGGTTCAACAATGAGCAGTTCTTC. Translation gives CASRQTGFNNEQFF.

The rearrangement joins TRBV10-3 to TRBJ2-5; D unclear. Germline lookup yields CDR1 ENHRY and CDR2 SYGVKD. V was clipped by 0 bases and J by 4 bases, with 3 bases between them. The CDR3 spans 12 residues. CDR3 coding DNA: TGTGCCATCAGTGAGTCGCGAGAGACCCAGTACTTC. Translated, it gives CAISESRETQYF.

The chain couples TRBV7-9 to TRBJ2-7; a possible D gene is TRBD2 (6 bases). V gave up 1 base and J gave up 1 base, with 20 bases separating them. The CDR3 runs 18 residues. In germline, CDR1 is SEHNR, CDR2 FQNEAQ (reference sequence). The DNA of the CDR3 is TGTGCCAGCAGCTTAGTGGGTCGGGACTCGACGACTTCCTACGAGCAGTACTTC. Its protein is CASSLVGRDSTTSYEQYF. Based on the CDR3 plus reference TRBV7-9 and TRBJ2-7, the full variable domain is DTGVSQNPRHKITKRGQNVTFRCDPISEHNRLYWYRQTLGQGPEFLTYFQNEAQLEKSRLLSDRFSAERPKGSFSTLEIQRTEQGDSAMYLCASSLVGRDSTTSYEQYFGPGTRLTVT.

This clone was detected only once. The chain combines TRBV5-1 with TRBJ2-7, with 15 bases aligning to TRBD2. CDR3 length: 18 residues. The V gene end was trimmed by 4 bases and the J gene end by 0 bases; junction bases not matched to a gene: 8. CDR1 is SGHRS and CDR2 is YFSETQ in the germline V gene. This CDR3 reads CASSPGLAGGQTSYEQYF. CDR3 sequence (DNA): TGCGCCAGCAGCCCCGGACTAGCGGGAGGGCAAACCTCCTACGAGCAGTACTTC.

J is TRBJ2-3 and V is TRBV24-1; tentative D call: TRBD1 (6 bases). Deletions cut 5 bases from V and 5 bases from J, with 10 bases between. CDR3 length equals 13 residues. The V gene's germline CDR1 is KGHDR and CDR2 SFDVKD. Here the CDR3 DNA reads TGTGCCACCAGTGCCCAGGGGAGAGATACGCAGTATTTT. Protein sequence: CATSAQGRDTQYF.

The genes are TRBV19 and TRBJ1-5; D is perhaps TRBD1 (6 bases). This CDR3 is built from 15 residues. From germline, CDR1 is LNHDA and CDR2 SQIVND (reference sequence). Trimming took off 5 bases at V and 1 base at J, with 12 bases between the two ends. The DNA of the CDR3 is TGTGCCAGTAGTGTTTACGGACAGAGCAATCAGCCCCAGCATTTT. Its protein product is CASSVYGQSNQPQHF.

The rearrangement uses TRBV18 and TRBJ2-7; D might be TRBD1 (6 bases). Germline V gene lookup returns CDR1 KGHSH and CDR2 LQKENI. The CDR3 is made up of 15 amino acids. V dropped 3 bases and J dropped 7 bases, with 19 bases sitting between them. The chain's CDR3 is CASSPAGVPTEEQYF. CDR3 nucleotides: TGTGCCAGCTCACCTGCAGGGGTGCCGACGGAGGAGCAGTACTTC.